One sample yielded the 5 T cell receptor beta chains listed below, sequenced in a study of cytomegalovirus exposure and HLA in healthy donors. In the PCR, 60 Vbeta and 13 Jbeta primers were used. Clones were read by immunoSEQ multiplex PCR, and TCRdb kept only the in-frame ones, dropping some. The sample has about 160,000 clones; 84% are singletons. Sequencing used PBMCs. The receptors derive from a boy between 2 and 10 years old in good health and CMV-seronegative.

Turning to this clone: The sample carries other DNA sequences with the same CDR3. The V and J genes are TRBV6-5 and TRBJ1-4; D ambiguous. Germline CDR1 is MNHEY and CDR2 is SVGAGI. The CDR3 consists of 16 residues. The V gene lost 2 bases and the J gene lost 0 bases, with 10 bases spanning the gap. The chain's CDR3 is CASSYDGVATNEKLFF. In DNA, the CDR3 is TGTGCCAGCAGTTACGACGGAGTTGCAACTAATGAAAAACTGTTTTTT.

The J gene is TRBJ2-3, the V gene TRBV7-6; D is ambiguous. The CDR3 runs to 13 residues. The germline gives CDR1 SGHVS, CDR2 FNYEAQ. Trimming cost V 3 bases and J 2 bases, with 6 bases left between them. Here the CDR3 DNA reads TGTGCCAGCAGCTTCCTCTACACAGATACGCAGTATTTT. Amino acid sequence: CASSFLYTDTQYF.

V is TRBV27 and J is TRBJ1-5, with 7 bases that match TRBD1. CDR1 and CDR2 from the germline V gene are MNHEY and SMNVEV (reference sequence). V lost 6 bases to trimming and J lost 7 bases; unmatched junction nucleotides: 12. This CDR3 is 15 amino acids long. CDR3 nucleotides: TGTGCCAGCAGAAGCCAGGGGGGTTCAGGGCAGCCCCAGCATTTT. Translated, it gives CASRSQGGSGQPQHF.

The chain is built from TRBV2 and TRBJ2-1, with 8 nucleotides matching TRBD2. Germline assignment: CDR1 SNHLY and CDR2 FYNNEI. The CDR3 is 17 amino acids. The ends lost 5 bases at V and 2 bases at J; junction bases unmatched: 11. The CDR3 region has the DNA TGTGCCAGCAGTCCCCCCATAGCGGGAAGTCCCTACAATGAGCAGTTCTTC. This translates into CASSPPIAGSPYNEQFF.

The CDR3 sequence is CASTPPGSGETQYF. In nucleotides, the CDR3 is TGTGCCAGCACCCCCCCAGGGTCCGGAGAGACCCAGTACTTC. This chain joins TRBV5-4 and TRBJ2-5; tentatively, D is TRBD1 (5 bases). The CDR3 is 14 amino acids. Germline CDR1 reads SGHNT; CDR2 reads YYREEE (reference sequence). V was pared by 6 bases and J by 4 bases, with 16 bases between.